Listed below are T cell receptor beta chains from one sample, sequenced in a study of T-cell memory formation after mild COVID-19. TCRdb independently ran MiXCR on the 5' RACE reads; one entry per CDR3 protein. This table has just under 550,000 distinct CDR3 sequences, roughly 22% appearing once. Sequencing was performed on PBMCs or a T cell subset sorted from them (not recorded which). These receptors originate from an adult woman who had mild COVID-19 (a few samples of this study predate the infection). Cell type and time point are not known. Both conserved end residues are part of each CDR3. The size entry is marked missing in some rows and otherwise reads once, few, many or a size class.

size	V	J	CDR3
-	TRBV7-2	TRBJ2-7	CASSLTVPPYEQYF
-	TRBV18	TRBJ2-4	CASSPLAEINIQYF
-	TRBV6-4	TRBJ1-6	CASSEWPGNSPLHF
-	TRBV6-5	TRBJ2-4	CASSYRASGGKFKNIQYF
-	TRBV9	TRBJ2-3	CASSVFGLASGTDTQYF
-	TRBV7-2	TRBJ2-1	CASSLALSRQGWYNEQFF
-	TRBV11-2	TRBJ2-7	CASSRGQSPYEQYF
many	TRBV24-1	TRBJ2-7	CATSDSTGPYEQYF
-	TRBV5-6	TRBJ1-4	CASSTGQGATNEKLFF
many	TRBV15	TRBJ2-7	CATSMGTFSYEQYF
few	TRBV21-1	TRBJ2-5	CASSKEATDQVAQYF
-	TRBV10-3	TRBJ2-2	CAISESGGRTGELFF
many	TRBV15	TRBJ2-2	CATSSPGQGDTGELFF
-	TRBV28	TRBJ1-1	CASSRSTQGRTEAFF
many	TRBV20-1	TRBJ2-7	CSARATASYEQYF
-	TRBV6-5	TRBJ2-7	CASSYSIRGVNYEQYF
few	TRBV5-5	TRBJ1-5	CASSLGGPQHF
-	TRBV5-1	TRBJ1-4	CASSYGQLHEKLFF
few	TRBV24-1	TRBJ2-3	CATSAEGSRTDTQYF
-	TRBV12-3/TRBV12-4	TRBJ1-1	CASTSRRGLNTEAFF
-	TRBV9	TRBJ2-2	CASSGYKDRGRSGELFF
-	TRBV7-3	TRBJ2-2	CASSLGDYTTGELFF
-	TRBV9	TRBJ2-1	CASSVAAGLAGNEQFF
few	TRBV5-6	TRBJ2-5	CASSADSIPQYF
few	TRBV20-1	TRBJ2-1	CSARQGAGIAFF
few	TRBV19	TRBJ1-4	CASSPLGGRTNEKLFF
few	TRBV7-7	TRBJ2-3	CASSPGTSGGSLVDTQYF
-	TRBV4-2	TRBJ2-7	CASSQDAGTPSYEQYF
few	TRBV15	TRBJ2-7	CATSIDQGVYEQYF
many	TRBV7-9	TRBJ1-2	CASSLAPTANYGYTF
many	TRBV18	TRBJ2-7	CASSPGTGTYEQYF
-	TRBV10-2	TRBJ1-4	CASIGQTNEKLFF
few	TRBV12-3/TRBV12-4	TRBJ2-1	CASSPNRGGLIYNEQFF
few	TRBV28	TRBJ2-3	CASTLGLAGTGAQYF
few	TRBV6-5	TRBJ2-5	CASSYSVLGETQYF
many	TRBV7-9	TRBJ2-1	CASSLGSSPYNEQFF
-	TRBV6-2/TRBV6-3	TRBJ2-2	CASRGGTSGTNTGELFF
-	TRBV5-1	TRBJ2-2	CASSSGTRGTGELFF
few	TRBV7-3	TRBJ2-1	CASSLNPAPGNEQFF
few	TRBV28	TRBJ2-7	CASRVSGSSYEQYF
once	TRBV4-1	TRBJ2-7	CASSQTPGQGTYEQYF
-	TRBV29-1	TRBJ2-1	CSVPPGSLSNEQFF
-	TRBV7-2	TRBJ2-5	CASSASGAQETQYF
-	TRBV25-1	TRBJ2-1	CASSEGSGGPDEQFF
few	TRBV29-1	TRBJ1-2	CSVRDKSNYGYTF
few	TRBV20-1	TRBJ2-1	CSPREGTPKNEQFF
few	TRBV3-1	TRBJ2-3	CASSQGHIPSTDTQYF
-	TRBV7-2	TRBJ2-2	CASSPRRLAGERGTGELFF
few	TRBV5-5	TRBJ2-7	CASLGQGSGGSYEQYF
many	TRBV29-1	TRBJ2-3	CSVEVAGGQMDTQYF
few	TRBV11-3	TRBJ2-5	CASSSGEGPGGETQYF
-	TRBV7-2	TRBJ2-5	CASSLVAGGRGETQYF
-	TRBV29-1	TRBJ2-7	CSVEENGQGSYEQYF
-	TRBV13	TRBJ2-7	CASSLTGDPETAYEQYF
-	TRBV3-1	TRBJ2-4	CASSLGHGGTTCYF